This TCR beta chain originates from a study of neurological immune-mediated disorders. Study-level background: Relapsing-remitting disease was seen in about 90% of the roughly 35 multiple sclerosis patients, and secondary progressive disease was seen in 3. Points from the study as a whole: With the multiple sclerosis repertoire cluster, neither clinical nor MRI features showed any association. Phylogenetic grouping assigned the repertoires of 18 of 34 multiple sclerosis patients to a single related-CDR3 cluster, which may represent a signature. Sharing of CDR3 amino acid sequences among expanded clones across subjects was absent, suggesting private repertoires in all groups.

Time point: longitudinal time-point 3. With 2 bases clipped from V and 7 bases from J, the junction kept 6 bases outside the gene matches. This CDR3 spans 15 amino acids. CDR1 and CDR2 from the germline V gene are SEHNR and FQNEAQ (reference sequence). This clonotype was detected ten times or more. Its antigen remains unknown. TCRdb fed the 5' RACE reads into MiXCR, producing one record per CDR3 protein. The top ten hold 5% to 6% of the sample, which has fewer than 85,000 distinct CDR3 sequences, 4.3% seen once. Sequencing used PBMCs. This sequence originates from a woman aged 55-70 years with multiple sclerosis. The V and J genes are TRBV7-9 and TRBJ2-1, with 9 bases that match TRBD1. CDR3 sequence reads: CASSLPNRGLNEQFF. DNA for the CDR3: TGTGCCAGCAGCTTACCGAACAGGGGGCTGAATGAGCAGTTCTTC. Full variable domain (rest looked up from reference TRBV7-9 and TRBJ2-1): DTGVSQNPRHKITKRGQNVTFRCDPISEHNRLYWYRQTLGQGPEFLTYFQNEAQLEKSRLLSDRFSAERPKGSFSTLEIQRTEQGDSAMYLCASSLPNRGLNEQFFGPGTRLTVL.